These T cell receptor beta chains were read from a single sample in a study of blood T cells in healthy people across ages. TCRdb called the 5' RACE reads again in MiXCR, with one record for every CDR3 protein. This table holds 790,000 or so distinct CDR3 sequences, 46% found once. The sequencing sample was made of blood. The receptor set was obtained from a man older than 75 in good health. The CDR3 runs from the conserved cysteine through the conserved F or W. A D gene is named only where the DNA matches it firmly. Some rows mark clone size as missing; the rest say once, few, many or name a class of expanded clone.

CDR3nt	CDR3aa	j_gene	v_gene	abundance	d_gene
TGCGCCAGCACTCCCCCGGCGGGGGTTAATGAGCAGTTCTTC	CASTPPAGVNEQFF	TRBJ2-1	TRBV5-1	-	TRBD2
TGTGCCAGCAGCTTCGGACAGGGAAATCAGCCCCAGCATTTT	CASSFGQGNQPQHF	TRBJ1-5	TRBV7-2	few	TRBD1
TGCGCCAGCAGCCAAGAACGGCGACCCATAATGAACACCGGGGAGCTGTTTTTT	CASSQERRPIMNTGELFF	TRBJ2-2	TRBV4-3	-	-
TGTGCCAGCAGTTTTGACCGGGTGCTCTCAGATACGCAGTATTTT	CASSFDRVLSDTQYF	TRBJ2-3	TRBV12-3/TRBV12-4	-	-
TGTGCCAGCAGTCCAATCCGGGCCGGGGAGGAAAAACTGTTTTTT	CASSPIRAGEEKLFF	TRBJ1-4	TRBV6-5	-	-
TGTGCCAGCAGTAACAGGAAGCAGCCCCAGCATTTT	CASSNRKQPQHF	TRBJ1-5	TRBV27	once	-
TGTGCCAGCAAGGGGGGGGGAGGTGAGCAGTTCTTC	CASKGGGGEQFF	TRBJ2-1	TRBV7-6	-	-
TGTGCCAGCAGCTGGACAGGGACCGATGAGCAGTTCTTC	CASSWTGTDEQFF	TRBJ2-1	TRBV5-6	few	TRBD1
TGTGCCAGCAGACGGGACAGGTTTGACGAGCAGTACTTC	CASRRDRFDEQYF	TRBJ2-7	TRBV28	-	TRBD1
TGCGCCAGCAGCCAAACAGGGAACTTTCAAGAGACCCAGTACTTC	CASSQTGNFQETQYF	TRBJ2-5	TRBV4-1	-	-
TGTGCCAGCAGAAAAGGGACAGTAAATAATTCACCCCTCCACTTT	CASRKGTVNNSPLHF	TRBJ1-6	TRBV6-5	-	TRBD1
TGCGCCAGCCGAGTCTCGGGGGGAGAATCCTACAATGAGCAGTTCTTC	CASRVSGGESYNEQFF	TRBJ2-1	TRBV10-2	-	TRBD2
TGTGCCAGCAGCGCCCGAACAGGGCAGGCCGGGGAGCTGTTTTTT	CASSARTGQAGELFF	TRBJ2-2	TRBV7-2	-	-
TGTGCCAGCAGTATAGAGGGGAGGGGTGGAACAGATACGCAGTATTTT	CASSIEGRGGTDTQYF	TRBJ2-3	TRBV7-2	-	TRBD2
TGTGCCAGCAGCCAAGTGTCTGAAGCTTTCTTT	CASSQVSEAFF	TRBJ1-1	TRBV3-1	-	-
TGTGCCAGCAGCTTGAACACGGGCGAGACCCAGTACTTC	CASSLNTGETQYF	TRBJ2-5	TRBV7-9	few	-
TGTGCCAGCAGTTTAGTTGGGGTAGCCAAAAACATTCAGTACTTC	CASSLVGVAKNIQYF	TRBJ2-4	TRBV28	-	-
TGTGCCACCAGTGACCCTAGCGGGGGCTCGATCAATGAGCAGTACTTC	CATSDPSGGSINEQYF	TRBJ2-5	TRBV24-1	-	TRBD2
TGTGCCAGCAGTTTAAACGGGTTATCATTCTACGAGCAGTACTTC	CASSLNGLSFYEQYF	TRBJ2-7	TRBV27	-	-
TGCAGCGCTCTAGCGGGAAGTCTAGTTGGTGAGCAGTACTTC	CSALAGSLVGEQYF	TRBJ2-7	TRBV29-1	few	TRBD2
TGTGCCAGCAGCTCATTCCGGGACAGGGCGGCGACCGGGGAGCTGTTTTTT	CASSSFRDRAATGELFF	TRBJ2-2	TRBV28	-	TRBD1
TGTGCCAGCAGTAATGCAGGGGGCTTGTACAATGAGCAGTTCTTC	CASSNAGGLYNEQFF	TRBJ2-1	TRBV28	-	TRBD1
TGTGCCACCAGCAGAGATGGGACAGGGGCGCAGTATTTT	CATSRDGTGAQYF	TRBJ2-3	TRBV15	many	TRBD1
TGTGCCAGCAGCCAACAGGGGGCTGTCATATATTTT	CASSQQGAVIYF	TRBJ1-3	TRBV12-3/TRBV12-4	-	TRBD1
TGCGCCAGCAGTGTAGTGCCGGGACTAGCGGGAGGGCCTGCATACAATGAGCAGTTCTTC	CASSVVPGLAGGPAYNEQFF	TRBJ2-1	TRBV6-1	once	TRBD2
TGTGCCAGCAGCTTAGTCCTAGCGGAGACCTACGAGCAGTACTTC	CASSLVLAETYEQYF	TRBJ2-7	TRBV7-9	-	TRBD2
TGTGCCAGCAGTTCCTTCGGGAAAGGTCGGGAGGAGCAGTACTTC	CASSSFGKGREEQYF	TRBJ2-7	TRBV28	-	-
TGTGCCAGCAGTTTAGGTAACGGATACGAGCAGTACTTC	CASSLGNGYEQYF	TRBJ2-7	TRBV28	-	-
TGTGCCAGCAGTCCAACTGCACTAGCGGACAATGAGCAGTTCTTC	CASSPTALADNEQFF	TRBJ2-1	TRBV12-3/TRBV12-4	-	TRBD2
TGTGCCAGCAGCCCCAATCCGGGGGGGAACCAAGAGACCCAGTACTTC	CASSPNPGGNQETQYF	TRBJ2-5	TRBV7-2	-	TRBD2
TGCAGTGCTAGAGATTCGCCAGCAATGAACACTGAAGCTTTCTTT	CSARDSPAMNTEAFF	TRBJ1-1	TRBV20-1	-	-
TGTGCCAGCAGCAGGAGCTCTGGGGCCAACGCCCTGACTTTC	CASSRSSGANALTF	TRBJ2-6	TRBV6-5	-	-
TGTGCCAGCAAATCCCAGCGGGCATACAATGAGCAGTTCTTC	CASKSQRAYNEQFF	TRBJ2-1	TRBV2	-	-
TGTGCCAGCAGCTTAATGCCGGACGCTAGCGAGCAGTACTTC	CASSLMPDASEQYF	TRBJ2-7	TRBV11-1	-	-
TGTGCCAGCAGGGGCGGATGGACTGGGGCCAACGTCCTGACTTTC	CASRGGWTGANVLTF	TRBJ2-6	TRBV12-3/TRBV12-4	-	-